This T cell receptor beta chain was recorded in a study of blood T cell repertoires in COVID-19. Study processing details: From reference gene primer amplification, estimates of nucleated cell counts were derived. The repertoire was sequenced with immunoSEQ multiplex PCR; TCRdb's copy has only in-frame clones and lacks some. Clonal size and the V and J genes are those of that table, whereas D and trimming came from the DNA. Seen here are roughly 130,000 clones, around nine tenths observed once, and the top ten hold about 4.6%. Germline V gene lookup returns CDR1 SGHNT and CDR2 YYREEE (reference sequence). V was trimmed by 2 bases and J by 0 bases, leaving 8 bases between them. The CDR3 is made up of 15 amino acids.

V and J are TRBV5-4 and TRBJ2-2; D not resolved. The origin of this receptor is a man aged 60 to 69 with COVID-19, enrolled during active disease. The source material was peripheral blood. DNA for the CDR3: TGTGCCAGCAGCTTTAAACGGTCGAACACCGGGGAGCTGTTTTTT. This gives the protein CASSFKRSNTGELFF.